Following are 18 T cell receptor beta chains from one sample sequenced in a study of T-cell reconstitution after alpha-beta-depleted transplantation in children. During its preparation, the TCRbeta library received unique molecular identifiers. Via MiXCR, TCRdb re-called the PCR reads, giving one row per CDR3 protein. The table shows about 980,000 distinct CDR3 sequences, with 25% to 35% occurring only once. Sequencing was performed on PBMCs, mostly from graft donor cells, taken 360 days after TCRalphabeta/CD19-depleted stem cell transplant. These receptors all stem from a boy under two years old who had a stem cell transplant for SCID, so the T cells may come from the graft donor.

In nucleotides, the CDR3 is TGCGCCAGCAGCCTGGAGGCTAGCTGGGCCCAGTACTTC. Translating gives CASSLEASWAQYF. The chain has TRBV5-1 and TRBJ2-5; possibly TRBD2 for D (5 bases). Looked up from germline, CDR1 is SGHRS and CDR2 is YFSETQ. V was trimmed by 4 bases and J by 9 bases, leaving 16 bases between them. The CDR3 has 13 residues. Combining the CDR3 with reference TRBV5-1 and TRBJ2-5 gives the whole variable domain KAGVTQTPRYLIKTRGQQVTLSCSPISGHRSVSWYQQTPGQGLQFLFEYFSETQRNKGNFPGRFSGRQFSNSRSEMNVSTLELGDSALYLCASSLEASWAQYFGPGTRLLVL.

A few counts support this clonotype. This sequence joins TRBV5-6 and TRBJ2-1, with 11 positions matching TRBD2. Per the germline V gene, CDR1 is SGHDT and CDR2 is YYEEEE. The CDR3 has 17 residues. Trimming took 0 bases from V and 7 from J; bases not matched to a gene: 9. The CDR3 DNA is TGTGCCAGCAGCTTGGCTAAGACTAGCGGGGACGGGAATGAGCAGTTCTTC. Its protein is CASSLAKTSGDGNEQFF.

This clonotype was seen only a few times. The CDR3 is CASRPLKGELNIQYF. CDR3 nucleotide sequence: TGTGCCAGCAGGCCTTTGAAGGGCGAGTTGAACATTCAGTACTTC. This chain connects TRBV6-2 or TRBV6-3 to TRBJ2-4, with D unclear. This CDR3 spans 15 amino acids. Trimming left V 6 bases short and J 7 bases short, with 19 bases between. CDR1 MNHEY and CDR2 SVGEGT come from the germline V gene.

This clonotype was picked up many times. This chain uses TRBV30 with TRBJ2-7, with D unresolved. With 1 base removed from V and 1 base from J, the gap between germline ends came to 5 bases. The CDR3 consists of 12 residues. The germline CDR1 and CDR2 sequences are GTSNPN and SVGIG (reference sequence). CDR3 nucleotide sequence: TGTGCCTGGAGTGGCGGATCCTACGAGCAGTACTTC. This translates into CAWSGGSYEQYF.

This clonotype was observed a handful of times. Here the CDR3 DNA reads TGCGCCAGCAGCCAAGATCCGGGGGGGACAGGATTTAATTCACCCCTCCACTTT. It codes for CASSQDPGGTGFNSPLHF. The rearrangement joins TRBV4-1 to TRBJ1-6; the match to TRBD1 covers 8 bases. V shed 0 bases and J 6 bases; nucleotides not matched to a gene: 10. CDR1 is MGHRA, CDR2 YSYEKL, per germline. The CDR3 sequence is 18 residues long.

This clonotype appeared many times. This rearrangement joins TRBV6-5 to TRBJ1-4; unclear D gene. Germline CDR1 and CDR2: MNHEY and SVGAGI. V was clipped by 8 bases and J by 5 bases, with 9 bases between them. CDR3 size: 12 residues. CDR3: CASAGVNEKLFF. The CDR3 region has the DNA TGTGCCAGCGCCGGGGTGAATGAAAAACTGTTTTTT.

A few counts support this clonotype. This chain links TRBV4-3 with TRBJ2-3; D ambiguous. The CDR3 loop spans 15 amino acids. V lost 1 base, J lost 1 base, and 9 bases lay in between. Germline CDR1 is LGHNA and CDR2 is YSLEER. The DNA of the CDR3 is TGCGCCAGCAGCCAAGGGTCCCCTGGCACAGATACGCAGTATTTT. Translating it yields CASSQGSPGTDTQYF.

The chain links TRBV28 to TRBJ1-2; D is perhaps TRBD1 (5 bases). This CDR3 region has 13 residues. Trimming removed 4 bases at V and 4 bases at J, with 10 bases between. CDR1 is MDHEN and CDR2 is SYDVKM in the germline V gene. The CDR3 region is CASSSQGPYGYTF. CDR3 sequence (DNA): TGTGCCAGCAGTTCTCAGGGTCCCTATGGCTACACCTTC.

In its sample, this clonotype was seen a few times. The V gene is TRBV2, the J gene TRBJ2-7; D is undetermined. Germline CDR1 reads SNHLY; CDR2 reads FYNNEI. V gave up 5 bases and J gave up 3 bases, with 17 bases separating them. CDR3 length equals 15 residues. The CDR3 nucleotides are TGTGCCAGCAGTCCCCCGTTATGGCCTATCTACGAGCAGTACTTC. Its protein is CASSPPLWPIYEQYF.

This chain uses TRBV6-2 or TRBV6-3 with TRBJ2-5; D might be TRBD2 (5 bases). The germline V gene encodes CDR1 MNHEY and CDR2 SVGEGT. This CDR3 has 17 amino acids. With 5 bases removed from V and 5 bases from J, the gap between germline ends came to 24 bases. The CDR3 DNA is TGTGCCAGCAGTCCTTCCCGACTAACTAGATCTGCGGAGACCCAGTACTTC. Its translation is CASSPSRLTRSAETQYF.

The chain recombines TRBV5-5 with TRBJ2-7; 8 bases line up with TRBD1. V dropped 0 bases and J dropped 2; count of bases not matched to a gene: 7. The CDR3 sequence is 16 residues long. CDR1 and CDR2 (germline): SGHKS, YYEKEE (reference sequence). In nucleotides, the CDR3 is TGTGCCAGCAGCTTGGGTCCAGGGGGCCAACCCTACGAGCAGTACTTC. The encoded protein is CASSLGPGGQPYEQYF.

There are a few counts of this clonotype. This chain uses TRBV9 with TRBJ2-1, with D perhaps TRBD1 or TRBD2 (5 bases each). CDR3 size: 13 residues. Germline loops: CDR1 SGDLS, CDR2 YYNGEE. Between the trimmed V and J ends, which lost 0 bases and 10 bases, there was a span of 11 bases. As DNA, the CDR3 is TGTGCCAGCAGCGTAGCGGGGACCCACGAGCAGTTCTTC. This gives the protein CASSVAGTHEQFF.

The V and J genes are TRBV18 and TRBJ2-4; D might be TRBD2 (5 bases). This CDR3 contains 15 residues. The germline CDR1 and CDR2 sequences are KGHSH and LQKENI. Between the trimmed V and J ends, which lost 2 bases and 8 bases, there was a span of 16 bases. CDR3 nucleotide sequence: TGTGCCAGCTCACCAAAGGAGGATCAAACAGACATTCAGTACTTC. Amino acids: CASSPKEDQTDIQYF.

The chain has TRBV4-1 and TRBJ2-5; D gene unclear. Germline lookup yields CDR1 MGHRA and CDR2 YSYEKL. This CDR3 spans 14 amino acids. Deletions cut 1 base from V and 5 bases from J, with 11 bases between. CDR3 DNA sequence: TGCGCCAGCAGCCAAGTCTCCAGATATGAGACCCAGTACTTC. This codes for CASSQVSRYETQYF.

This chain connects TRBV12-3 or TRBV12-4 to TRBJ2-4, with D perhaps matching TRBD1 (5 bases). CDR3 length: 14 amino acids. Deletions cut 5 bases from V and 8 bases from J, with 16 bases between. CDR3 region: CASSPGQGIDIQYF. The CDR3 DNA is TGTGCCAGCAGTCCTGGGCAGGGTATTGACATTCAGTACTTC.

This clonotype was recorded many times. The chain is built from TRBV9 and TRBJ2-7; TRBD1 aligns across 7 bases. The CDR3 sequence is 14 residues long. After removal of 2 bases from V and 4 bases from J, the junction contained 6 bases not matched to a gene. Germline assignment: CDR1 SGDLS and CDR2 YYNGEE. The CDR3 sequence is CASSVGTVEYEQYF. The CDR3 region has the DNA TGTGCCAGCAGCGTCGGGACAGTCGAGTACGAGCAGTACTTC.

The chain has TRBV11-2 and TRBJ2-5; TRBD1 might be the D (7 bases). Germline V lookup: CDR1 SGHAT, CDR2 FQNNGV. V lost 2 bases and J lost 5, with 27 bases in between. This CDR3 is built from 19 residues. In DNA form, the CDR3 reads TGTGCCAGCAGCTTATGGCCCCCACTGGGACAGCCGCGGGGTGAGACCCAGTACTTC. It codes for CASSLWPPLGQPRGETQYF.

This chain uses TRBV27 with TRBJ1-2; 9 bases agree with TRBD1. V shed 5 bases, J shed 7 bases, and the junction held 8 bases outside the gene matches. Per the germline V gene, CDR1 is MNHEY and CDR2 is SMNVEV (reference sequence). The CDR3 runs to 14 residues. CDR3 protein: CASSLGQGIGGYTF. DNA of the CDR3: TGTGCCAGCAGTCTTGGACAGGGGATCGGTGGCTACACCTTC.